This T cell receptor (beta chain) was recovered during a study of technical replicates of blood from four donors. Assay: immunoSEQ multiplex PCR; the TCRdb copy retains only in-frame clones and omits some. This sample yields some 60,000 clones, of which about 83% are seen a single time; approximately 4.7% belongs to the top ten. Germline trimming cut 3 bases from V and 1 base from J; bases unmatched to any gene: 5. CDR1 is SGHRS and CDR2 is YFSETQ in the germline V gene. This CDR3 is 16 amino acids long. Sequencing used PBMCs. The origin of this receptor is a human donor in good health. Some clones in this sample may be carry-over from other donors' samples. The rearrangement joins TRBV5-1 to TRBJ2-5; 11 positions agree with TRBD2. In DNA, the CDR3 is TGCGCCAGCAGCTACCAACTAGCGGGGGCCCAAGAGACCCAGTACTTC. Translated, it gives CASSYQLAGAQETQYF.